This entry describes one TCR beta chain. As handled by the study authors: Nucleated cell number was recorded as an estimate derived from reference gene primer amplification. Sequencing was performed with immunoSEQ multiplex PCR; in TCRdb, only in-frame clones are kept and a portion is missing. That table supplies the V and J calls and clone size; D and trimming were determined from the DNA. The table includes around 220,000 clones, 80% detected once. The data are from a study of blood T cell repertoires in COVID-19. About the study: COVID-19 samples, acute and convalescent, were from the United States, Italy and Spain. Nucleic acid was either cDNA or gDNA, and it came from T cells, B-cell-depleted T cells, or PBMCs.

V was trimmed by 7 bases and J by 5 bases, leaving 14 bases between them. The CDR3 has 13 amino acids. The V gene's germline CDR1 is LNHDA and CDR2 SQIVND (reference sequence). What was sequenced was peripheral blood. This TCR derives from a human donor in a cohort sampled during active COVID-19. The chain joins TRBV19 to TRBJ2-5, with a weak D call TRBD2 (6 bases). CDR3 region: CASMVRSGETQYF. CDR3 bases: TGTGCCAGTATGGTGAGGAGCGGGGAGACCCAGTACTTC.